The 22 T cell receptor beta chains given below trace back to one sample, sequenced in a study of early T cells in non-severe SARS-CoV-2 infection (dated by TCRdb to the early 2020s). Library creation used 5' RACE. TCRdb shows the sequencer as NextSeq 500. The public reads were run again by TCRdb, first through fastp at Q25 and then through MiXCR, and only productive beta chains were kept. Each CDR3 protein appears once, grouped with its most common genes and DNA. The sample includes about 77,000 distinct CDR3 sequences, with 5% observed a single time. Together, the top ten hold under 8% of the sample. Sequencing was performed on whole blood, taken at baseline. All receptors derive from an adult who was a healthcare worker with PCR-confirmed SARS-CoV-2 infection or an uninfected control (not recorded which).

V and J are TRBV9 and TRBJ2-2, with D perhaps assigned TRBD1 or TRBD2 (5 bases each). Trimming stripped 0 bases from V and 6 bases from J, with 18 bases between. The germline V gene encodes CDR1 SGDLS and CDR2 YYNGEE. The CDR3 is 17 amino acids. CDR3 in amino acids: CASSVEPGPRRAGELFF. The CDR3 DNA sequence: TGTGCCAGCAGCGTAGAGCCGGGACCGAGAAGGGCCGGGGAGCTGTTTTTT.

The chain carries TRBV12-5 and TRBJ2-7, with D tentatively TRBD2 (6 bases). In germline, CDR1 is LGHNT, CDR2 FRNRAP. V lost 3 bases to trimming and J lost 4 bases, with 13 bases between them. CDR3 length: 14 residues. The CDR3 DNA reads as TGTGCTAGTGGTTTACTGGGGGGAAATTACGAGCAGTACTTC. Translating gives CASGLLGGNYEQYF.

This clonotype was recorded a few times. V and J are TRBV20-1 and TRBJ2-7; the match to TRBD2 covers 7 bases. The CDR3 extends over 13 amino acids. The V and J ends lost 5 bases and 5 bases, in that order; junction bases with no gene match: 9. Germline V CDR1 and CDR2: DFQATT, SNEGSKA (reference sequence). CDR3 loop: CSALLGGGDEQYF. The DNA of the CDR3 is TGCAGTGCTCTCCTCGGGGGAGGGGACGAGCAGTACTTC.

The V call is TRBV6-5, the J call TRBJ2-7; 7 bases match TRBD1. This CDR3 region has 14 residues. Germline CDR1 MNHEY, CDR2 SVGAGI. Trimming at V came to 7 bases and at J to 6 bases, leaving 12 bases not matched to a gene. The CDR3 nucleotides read TGTGCCAGCACTAGGGACAGCCGTTCCACCGAGCAGTACTTC. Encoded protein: CASTRDSRSTEQYF.

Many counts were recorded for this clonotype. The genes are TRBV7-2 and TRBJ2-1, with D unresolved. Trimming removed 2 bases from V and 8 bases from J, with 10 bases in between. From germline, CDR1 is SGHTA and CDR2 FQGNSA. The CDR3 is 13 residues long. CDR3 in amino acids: CASSLTRVHEQFF. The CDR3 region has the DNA TGTGCCAGCAGCTTAACAAGGGTGCATGAGCAGTTCTTC.

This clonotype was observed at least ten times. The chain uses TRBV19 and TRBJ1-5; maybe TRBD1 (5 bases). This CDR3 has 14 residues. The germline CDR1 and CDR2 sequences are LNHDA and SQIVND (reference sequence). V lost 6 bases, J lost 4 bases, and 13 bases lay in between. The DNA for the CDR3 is TGTGCCAGTAGCGACGGGACCGCGAATCAGCCCCAGCATTTT. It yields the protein CASSDGTANQPQHF.

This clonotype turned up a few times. CDR3 amino acids: CASSQDYNSGPPDTQYF. CDR3 in DNA: TGCGCCAGCAGCCAAGATTATAATAGCGGCCCGCCAGATACGCAGTATTTT. The chain joins TRBV4-1 to TRBJ2-3; possibly TRBD2 for D (6 bases). Germline lookup yields CDR1 MGHRA and CDR2 YSYEKL. Trimming removed 0 bases at V and 4 bases at J, with 17 bases between. CDR3 length: 17 amino acids.

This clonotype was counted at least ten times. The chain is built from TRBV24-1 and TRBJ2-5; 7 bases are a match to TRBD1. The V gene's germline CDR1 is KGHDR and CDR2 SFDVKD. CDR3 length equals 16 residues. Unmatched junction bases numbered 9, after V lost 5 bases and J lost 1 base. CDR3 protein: CATSGDTGVFQETQYF. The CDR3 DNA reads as TGTGCCACCAGTGGTGATACAGGGGTATTCCAAGAGACCCAGTACTTC.

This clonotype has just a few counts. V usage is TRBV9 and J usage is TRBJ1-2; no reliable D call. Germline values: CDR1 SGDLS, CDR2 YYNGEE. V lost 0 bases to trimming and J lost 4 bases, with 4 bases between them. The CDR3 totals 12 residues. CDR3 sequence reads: CASSVELYGYTF. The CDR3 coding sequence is TGTGCCAGCAGCGTAGAGCTCTATGGCTACACCTTC.

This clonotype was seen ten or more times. The DNA for the CDR3 is TGCGCCAGCAGCTTCCCGGGCGATGAGCAGTTCTTC. Protein: CASSFPGDEQFF. The chain recombines TRBV5-1 with TRBJ2-1, with D unclear. From germline, CDR1 is SGHRS and CDR2 YFSETQ. Between the trimmed V and J ends, which lost 2 bases and 8 bases, there was a span of 8 bases. CDR3 length equals 12 residues.

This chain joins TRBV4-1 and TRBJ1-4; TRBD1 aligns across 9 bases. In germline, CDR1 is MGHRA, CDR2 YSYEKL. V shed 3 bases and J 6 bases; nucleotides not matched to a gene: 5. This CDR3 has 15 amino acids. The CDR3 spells CASSHPDRGDEKLFF. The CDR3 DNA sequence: TGCGCCAGCAGCCACCCGGACAGGGGAGATGAAAAACTGTTTTTT.

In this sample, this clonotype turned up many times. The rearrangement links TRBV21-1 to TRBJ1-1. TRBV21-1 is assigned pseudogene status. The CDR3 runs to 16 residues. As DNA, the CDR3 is TGTGCCAGCAGACCTTTCAACGACACGGTGAACACTGAAGCTTTCTTT. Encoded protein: CASRPFNDTVNTEAFF.

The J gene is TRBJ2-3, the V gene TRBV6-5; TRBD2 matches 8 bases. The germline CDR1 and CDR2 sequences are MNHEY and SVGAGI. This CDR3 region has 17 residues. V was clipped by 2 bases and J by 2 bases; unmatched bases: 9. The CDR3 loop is CASSYPGGAELTDTQYF. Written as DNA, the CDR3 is TGTGCCAGCAGTTACCCCGGGGGGGCAGAACTCACAGATACGCAGTATTTT.

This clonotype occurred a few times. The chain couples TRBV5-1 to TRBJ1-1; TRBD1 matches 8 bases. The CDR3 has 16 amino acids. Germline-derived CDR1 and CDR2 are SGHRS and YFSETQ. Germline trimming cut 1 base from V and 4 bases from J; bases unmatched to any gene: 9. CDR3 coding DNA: TGCGCCAGCAGCTTGCCCCCCCGGACAGGGAGCACTGAAGCTTTCTTT. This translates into CASSLPPRTGSTEAFF.

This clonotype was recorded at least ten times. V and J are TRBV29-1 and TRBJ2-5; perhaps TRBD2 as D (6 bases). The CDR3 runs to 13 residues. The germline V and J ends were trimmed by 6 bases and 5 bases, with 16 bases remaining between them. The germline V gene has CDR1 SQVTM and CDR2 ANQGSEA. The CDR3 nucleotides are TGCAGCGTCCTACAGACTAGACGGGAGACCCAGTACTTC. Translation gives CSVLQTRRETQYF.

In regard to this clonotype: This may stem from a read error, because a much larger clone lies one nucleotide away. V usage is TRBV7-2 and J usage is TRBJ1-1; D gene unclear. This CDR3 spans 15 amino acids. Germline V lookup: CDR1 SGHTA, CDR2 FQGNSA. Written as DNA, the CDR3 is TGTGCCATCAGCCCAATATCCCTTATGAACACTGAAGCTTTCTTT. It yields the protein CAISPISLMNTEAFF.

The CDR3 spells CASSRQGFVYEQYF. CDR3 sequence (DNA): TGTGCCAGCAGCCGACAGGGGTTCGTCTACGAGCAGTACTTC. The rearrangement links TRBV12-3 or TRBV12-4 to TRBJ2-7; TRBD1 agrees at 8 bases. Losses at the gene ends were 6 bases for V and 3 bases for J; bases not matched to a gene: 7. CDR3 length: 14 residues.

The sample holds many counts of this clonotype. This CDR3 reads CASSSARGGEQFF. The CDR3 bases are TGTGCCAGCAGCTCCGCCCGCGGGGGTGAGCAGTTCTTC. This chain joins TRBV11-2 and TRBJ2-1; 7 nucleotides match TRBD2. There are 13 residues in the CDR3. Germline V gives CDR1 SGHAT, CDR2 FQNNGV. V was pared by 4 bases and J by 9 bases, with 6 bases of the junction left unmatched.

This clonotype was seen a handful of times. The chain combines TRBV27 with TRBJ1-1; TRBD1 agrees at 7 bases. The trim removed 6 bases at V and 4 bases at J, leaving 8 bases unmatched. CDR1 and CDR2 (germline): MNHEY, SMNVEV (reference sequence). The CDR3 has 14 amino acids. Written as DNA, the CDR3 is TGTGCCAGCAGCCCAGGGGGGAGGGGCACTGAAGCTTTCTTT. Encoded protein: CASSPGGRGTEAFF.

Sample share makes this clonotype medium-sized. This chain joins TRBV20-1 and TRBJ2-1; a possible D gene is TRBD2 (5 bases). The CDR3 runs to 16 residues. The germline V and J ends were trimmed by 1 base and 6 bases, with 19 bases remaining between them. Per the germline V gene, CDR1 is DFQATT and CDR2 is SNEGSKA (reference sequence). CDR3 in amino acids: CSARVRGADRGNEQFF. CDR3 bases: TGCAGTGCTAGAGTTCGAGGAGCGGACCGGGGCAATGAGCAGTTCTTC.

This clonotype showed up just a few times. This chain's CDR3 is CASSQAGGIDTGELFF. DNA of the CDR3: TGTGCCAGCAGCCAAGCGGGAGGTATAGACACCGGGGAGCTGTTTTTT. The V call is TRBV14, the J call TRBJ2-2; TRBD2 matches at 7 bases. V gave up 1 base and J gave up 3 bases; unmatched junction bases: 5. The CDR3 loop spans 16 amino acids. Germline CDR1 and CDR2: SGHDN and FVKESK.

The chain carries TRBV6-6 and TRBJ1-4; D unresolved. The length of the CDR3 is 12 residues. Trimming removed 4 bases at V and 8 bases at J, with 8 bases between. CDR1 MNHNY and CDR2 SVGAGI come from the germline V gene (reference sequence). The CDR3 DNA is TGTGCCAGCAGTTTTGGGAGAGAAAAACTGTTTTTT. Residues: CASSFGREKLFF.